This T cell receptor beta chain was found in a study of T cell responses to AZD1222 COVID-19 vaccine. Study-level points and caveats: Only six people who got AZD1222 tested seropositive at baseline.

The length of the CDR3 is 12 residues. The V gene's germline CDR1 is SGHAT and CDR2 FQNNGV. J gave up 10 bases and V 2 bases, and 1 base lay outside the gene matches. The protocol was immunoSEQ multiplex PCR, while the TCRdb copy is restricted to in-frame clones and leaves out a portion. Of 40,000 to 50,000 clones in the sample, about 91% were seen once. This clone was seen a single time. Its antigen remains unknown. Sequencing was performed on peripheral blood, taken 28 days after the second AZD1222 dose. V gene TRBV11-2 combines with J gene TRBJ2-1, with 8 positions matching TRBD1. This receptor was identified in an adult who received the AZD1222 COVID-19 vaccine. The CDR3 spells CASSLTGGEQFF. In nucleotides, the CDR3 is TGTGCCAGCAGCTTAACAGGGGGGGAGCAGTTCTTC.